Each of the 24 T cell receptor beta chains below was sequenced from the same sample in a study of tumor-infiltrating lymphocytes in localized non-small cell lung cancer. Clones were sequenced by immunoSEQ multiplex PCR, and TCRdb holds only the in-frame ones, with some missing. The sample consists of about 6,000 clones, over 65% of them appearing once. The sample taken for sequencing was lung tumor tissue. The receptors originated from a human donor with non-small cell lung cancer.

This clone appeared a single time. The CDR3 DNA follows: TGTGCCAGCAGCTTAGCGGTAACAGGGATCGAGCAGTACTTC. Its protein is CASSLAVTGIEQYF. The chain couples TRBV7-9 to TRBJ2-7, with D tentatively TRBD1 (6 bases). Trimming stripped 0 bases from V and 6 bases from J, with 12 bases between. Germline-derived CDR1 and CDR2 are SEHNR and FQNEAQ (reference sequence). This CDR3 is 14 amino acids long.

The chain has TRBV10-3 and TRBJ1-3; D remains unclear. The CDR3 is 14 amino acids. The germline V gene has CDR1 ENHRY and CDR2 SYGVKD. The germline V and J ends were trimmed by 10 bases and 1 base, with 14 bases remaining between them. CDR3: CATLLGLSGNTIYF. The CDR3 DNA reads TGTGCCACCTTATTGGGCCTTTCTGGAAACACCATATATTTT.

The chain combines TRBV9 with TRBJ1-2, with a weak D call TRBD1 (5 bases). Looked up from germline, CDR1 is SGDLS and CDR2 is YYNGEE. This CDR3 is built from 12 residues. Trimming removed 4 bases from V and 5 bases from J, with 9 bases in between. CDR3 nucleotide sequence: TGTGCCAGCAGCTCCCAGGGATATGGCTACACCTTC. Encoded protein: CASSSQGYGYTF.

By its share, this clone is medium-sized. The rearrangement uses TRBV7-2 and TRBJ1-1; D not certain. V was shortened by 3 bases and J by 4 bases, with 12 bases between the two germline ends. This CDR3 is built from 14 residues. Germline V gene lookup returns CDR1 SGHTA and CDR2 FQGNSA. This chain's CDR3 is CASSLEERSTEAFF. Written as DNA, the CDR3 is TGTGCCAGCAGCTTGGAGGAGCGAAGCACTGAAGCTTTCTTT.

V is TRBV6-5 and J is TRBJ2-7, with a tentative D call TRBD2 (5 bases). The CDR3 has 14 residues. Between the trimmed V and J ends, which lost 2 bases and 10 bases, there was a span of 18 bases. Germline V gene data show CDR1 as MNHEY and CDR2 as SVGAGI. The CDR3 reads CASSYARVTKNQYF. CDR3 in DNA: TGTGCCAGCAGTTACGCGAGGGTGACCAAGAACCAGTACTTC.

The chain uses TRBV18 and TRBJ1-5; weak D call: TRBD1 (6 bases). Germline CDR1 and CDR2: KGHSH and LQKENI. V lost 4 bases, J lost 1 base, and 8 bases lay in between. The CDR3 totals 14 residues. The CDR3 sequence is CASSLGQSNQPQHF. The CDR3 bases are TGTGCCAGCTCACTGGGACAAAGCAATCAGCCCCAGCATTTT. Filled out from reference TRBV18 and TRBJ1-5, the complete variable domain reads NAGVMQNPRHLVRRRGQEARLRCSPMKGHSHVYWYRQLPEEGLKFMVYLQKENIIDESGMPKERFSAEFPKEGPSILRIQQVVRGDSAAYFCASSLGQSNQPQHFGDGTRLSIL.

The chain uses TRBV18 and TRBJ2-5; no clear D gene. Trimming pared 6 bases from V and 1 base from J, leaving 3 bases between. Per the germline V gene, CDR1 is KGHSH and CDR2 is LQKENI. This CDR3 comprises 11 residues. The DNA for the CDR3 is TGTGCCAGCTCCCTCCAAGAGACCCAGTACTTC. This codes for CASSLQETQYF.

This chain uses TRBV5-1 with TRBJ2-7, with 9 bases that match TRBD1. Germline V gene sequence: CDR1 SGHRS, CDR2 YFSETQ. V lost 2 bases and J lost 3; bases outside the gene matches: 6. The CDR3 contains 15 residues. In DNA form, the CDR3 reads TGCGCCAGCAGCTTTGCCGGGACAGGGTTCTACGAGCAGTACTTC. Translating gives CASSFAGTGFYEQYF.

The chain employs TRBV21-1 and TRBJ2-1; TRBD1 is taken as the D call from the table, unchecked against the DNA. TRBV21-1 corresponds to a pseudogene. This CDR3 has 12 amino acids. For the CDR3, the DNA is TGTGCCAAGCATACAGGGGGCAATGAGCAGTTCTTC. This encodes CAKHTGGNEQFF.

The J gene is TRBJ2-1, the V gene TRBV11-3; TRBD2 matches 12 bases. Germline CDR1 reads SGHNT; CDR2 reads YENEEA. V was pared by 3 bases and J by 10 bases, with 10 bases of the junction left unmatched. The CDR3 totals 16 residues. CDR3 DNA sequence: TGTGCCAGCAGCTTGGAATCTACTAGCGGGAGGCCGGAGCAGTTCTTC. Its protein is CASSLESTSGRPEQFF.

The sample holds one count of this clone. The chain has TRBV18 and TRBJ2-7; D remains ambiguous. CDR1 KGHSH and CDR2 LQKENI come from the germline V gene. This CDR3 is 12 amino acids long. Trimming removed 1 base from V and 3 bases from J, with 4 bases in between. The CDR3 here is CASSPRGYEQYF. The CDR3 nucleotides are TGTGCCAGCTCACCACGCGGCTACGAGCAGTACTTC.

V is TRBV19 and J is TRBJ2-2; D unresolved. The CDR3 has 14 residues. Germline loops: CDR1 LNHDA, CDR2 SQIVND (reference sequence). The germline V and J ends were trimmed by 1 base and 4 bases, with 7 bases remaining between them. The CDR3 here is CASSIGTGTGELFF. CDR3 DNA: TGTGCCAGTAGTATAGGGACGGGCACCGGGGAGCTGTTTTTT. The entire variable domain, with the rest obtained from reference TRBV19 and TRBJ2-2, is as follows: DGGITQSPKYLFRKEGQNVTLSCEQNLNHDAMYWYRQDPGQGLRLIYYSQIVNDFQKGDIAEGYSVSREKKESFPLTVTSAQKNPTAFYLCASSIGTGTGELFFGEGSRLTVL.

Written as DNA, the CDR3 is TGTGCCAGCAGCCTCCCGGGACAGGGGTTGAACACTGAAGCTTTCTTT. It encodes CASSLPGQGLNTEAFF. The chain is built from TRBV11-3 and TRBJ1-1; TRBD1 agrees at 10 bases. Germline trimming cut 5 bases from V and 0 bases from J; bases unmatched to any gene: 6. The CDR3 contains 16 residues. Germline V gives CDR1 SGHNT, CDR2 YENEEA.

The rearrangement joins TRBV19 to TRBJ2-7, with D perhaps TRBD1 (6 bases). The germline V and J ends were trimmed by 0 bases and 0 bases, with 9 bases remaining between them. The length of the CDR3 is 15 residues. Germline V gives CDR1 LNHDA, CDR2 SQIVND (reference sequence). DNA of the CDR3: TGTGCCAGTAGTATAGAAAGGGGGAGCTCCTACGAGCAGTACTTC. This sequence encodes CASSIERGSSYEQYF.

The chain links TRBV9 to TRBJ2-1; 11 bases fit TRBD2. CDR3 size: 15 residues. V was pared by 4 bases and J by 1 base, with 1 base of the junction left unmatched. The germline V gene encodes CDR1 SGDLS and CDR2 YYNGEE. The CDR3 DNA sequence: TGTGCCAGCAGCCCTAGCGGGAGGTCCTACAATGAGCAGTTCTTC. Its translation: CASSPSGRSYNEQFF.

This chain uses TRBV30 with TRBJ1-2; D might be TRBD1 (5 bases). CDR1 is GTSNPN, CDR2 SVGIG, per germline (reference sequence). V shed 0 bases and J shed 7 bases, with 9 bases lying between them. The CDR3 extends over 12 amino acids. The CDR3 DNA reads as TGTGCCTGGAGTGTACAAGGGGCTGGCTACACCTTC. It encodes CAWSVQGAGYTF.

The V gene is TRBV7-9, the J gene TRBJ1-2, with unresolved D. V lost 0 bases to trimming and J lost 0 bases, with 11 bases between them. This CDR3 region has 16 residues. CDR1 SEHNR and CDR2 FQNEAQ come from the germline V gene (reference sequence). DNA of the CDR3: TGTGCCAGCAGCTTAGCGTCTAAGGGCCCTAACTATGGCTACACCTTC. As protein: CASSLASKGPNYGYTF.

This rearrangement joins TRBV27 to TRBJ2-3; D is perhaps TRBD2 (5 bases). Trimming cost V 5 bases and J 1 base, with 13 bases left between them. Per the germline V gene, CDR1 is MNHEY and CDR2 is SMNVEV (reference sequence). The length of the CDR3 is 15 residues. CDR3 sequence: CASSRGSLGTDTQYF. The CDR3 bases are TGTGCCAGCAGTCGGGGAAGTTTGGGCACAGATACGCAGTATTTT.

The chain has TRBV10-3 and TRBJ2-7; D assignment may be TRBD1 or TRBD2 (5 bases each). Germline-derived CDR1 and CDR2 are ENHRY and SYGVKD. Trimming took off 5 bases at V and 4 bases at J, with 21 bases between the two ends. The length of the CDR3 is 16 residues. CDR3 in amino acids: CAISSGASGPPYEQYF. Written as DNA, the CDR3 is TGTGCCATCAGTTCCGGGGCCTCGGGCCCCCCATACGAGCAGTACTTC.

This clone was seen a few times. The rearrangement links TRBV13 to TRBJ2-5, with 14 bases lining up with TRBD2. The V gene's germline CDR1 is PRHDT and CDR2 FYEKMQ (reference sequence). The CDR3 has 17 amino acids. V trimming: 5 bases; J trimming: 4 bases; junction bases outside the gene matches: 9. The CDR3 protein is CASSLRTSGRMGETQYF. The CDR3 DNA follows: TGTGCCAGCAGCCTAAGGACTAGCGGGAGGATGGGAGAGACCCAGTACTTC.

The V call is TRBV11-3, the J call TRBJ2-7; D possibly corresponds to TRBD2 (6 bases). CDR1 and CDR2 from the germline V gene are SGHNT and YENEEA. Trimming cost V 3 bases and J 0 bases, with 12 bases left between them. This CDR3 is 15 amino acids long. The CDR3 DNA sequence: TGTGCCAGCAGCTTGTTCGCGGGAAGCTCCTACGAGCAGTACTTC. Translation: CASSLFAGSSYEQYF.

This chain joins TRBV4-1 and TRBJ2-1, with D tentatively TRBD1 (6 bases). This CDR3 has 17 residues. Germline CDR1 MGHRA, CDR2 YSYEKL. V was trimmed by 8 bases and J by 0 bases, leaving 20 bases between them. CDR3 sequence (DNA): TGCGCCAGCGCCGGGACACAGGGATCTGGCTCCTACAATGAGCAGTTCTTC. As protein: CASAGTQGSGSYNEQFF.

This clone was recorded only once. This sequence joins TRBV5-8 and TRBJ1-1, with 7 bases that match TRBD1. Trimming at V came to 4 bases and at J to 11 bases, leaving 14 bases not matched to a gene. From germline, CDR1 is SGHTS and CDR2 YDEGEE. This CDR3 comprises 14 residues. The CDR3 nucleotides are TGTGCCAGCAGCCCCGGGACAGACTTGGTAGGGGCTTTCTTT. Translation: CASSPGTDLVGAFF.

The V gene is TRBV5-4, the J gene TRBJ2-7; 7 nucleotides match TRBD1. Trimming at V came to 4 bases and at J to 4 bases, leaving 8 bases not matched to a gene. There are 14 residues in the CDR3. Looked up from germline, CDR1 is SGHNT and CDR2 is YYREEE (reference sequence). In DNA form, the CDR3 reads TGTGCCAGCAGCAATCAAGGGGGCCAGTACGAGCAGTACTTC. It codes for CASSNQGGQYEQYF.